This T cell receptor (beta chain) was identified in a study of cytomegalovirus exposure and HLA in healthy donors. This clone was counted once. Its antigen is undetermined. Findings and caveats of the study: When a later analysis compared HLA-associated TCR beta chains with equally common others, the HLA-associated chains turned out to be more clonally expanded and to have lower generation probabilities. Among the CMV-associated chains, a few were confirmed in vitro as specific for CMV antigens. The majority of CMV-associated TCR beta chains were reported as apparently HLA-restricted in a later analysis.

Trimming cost V 4 bases and J 4 bases; bases outside gene matches: 7. This CDR3 contains 16 residues. CDR1 and CDR2 (germline): MDHEN, SYDVKM. It was with 60 Vbeta and 13 Jbeta primers that the PCR ran. Profiling relied on immunoSEQ multiplex PCR, and the TCRdb table lists in-frame clones only, not all of them. The profile shows under 120,000 clones, roughly three quarters of them singletons. The V gene is TRBV28, the J gene TRBJ2-6; 7 bases are a match to TRBD1. The sequencing input was PBMCs. This clonotype was obtained from a middle-aged man in good health and CMV-seropositive. The CDR3 nucleotides are TGTGCCAGCAGTTACCAGGGGGTCCACGGGGCCAACGTCCTGACTTTC. Translation: CASSYQGVHGANVLTF.